The text below deals with one T cell receptor (beta chain). Its antigen remains unidentified. Base qualities are not at hand, and no much larger clone is one base apart. Untouched CD4+ T cells were isolated from Ficoll-separated PBMC through negative selection with magnetic beads, and an average purity of roughly 98% was reached. Magnetic beads were used to isolate untouched CD4+ T cells from Ficoll-separated PBMC, giving 95% to 98% purity with negligible CD8+ contamination. Peripheral blood mononuclear cells were supplied by the buffy coats of a few healthy blood donors, who served as the study donors. CMV seronegative status was shared by all three donors. Genomic DNA was extracted with the DNeasy Blood & Tissue Kit. Genomic DNA from sorted CD137+CD4+ cells and from pre-culture CD4+ baseline samples of each subject was subjected to TCRB sequencing. The immunoSEQ multiplex PCR, with forward primers for 54 TRBV segments and reverse primers for 13 TRBJ segments, was used to amplify TCRB CDR3 regions. Pre-culture CD4+ samples were sequenced at deep resolution, targeting hundreds of thousands of T cell genomes. Sequencing of the amplicons on an Illumina HiSeq System generated 87 bp reads spanning the CDR3. The authors' pipeline ran thus. Reads were corrected for PCR and sequencing errors, and CDR3 regions were defined by alignment to IMGT reference sequences. Synthetic template pools were used to estimate counts of templates and unique rearrangements. Clonality was computed as 1 minus Pielou's evenness. The Daley-Smith estimator was used to estimate richness. Morisita's index was used to measure repertoire overlap. Clones present in cultured samples but not detected in the pre-culture repertoire of the same donor were defined as low-abundance clones. Entries here come from immuneACCESS through TCRdb and include only in-frame sequences with V and J called. Some clones fail to appear in such tables; in the studies checked, an unresolved V gene covers under half of the shortfall, and the cause of the remainder is unknown. V, J and clone size are those of that table, while D and trimming were read from the DNA. A total of roughly 110,000 clones appear in this sample, about 91% of them only once. Together, the top ten hold less than 0.35% of the sample.

Ends trimmed: V by 0 bases, J by 3 bases; bases unmatched to a gene: 6. The CDR3 has 17 amino acids, counting the end cysteine and phenylalanine. The entry retains the CDR3 DNA only, 51 bases that are in frame from base 1. Looking up the germline V gene (reference sequence) yields CDR1 LNHNV and CDR2 YYDKDF. These data belong to a study of T cell repertoires and HLA-DP antigens (dated by TCRdb to the late 2010s). At the level of the whole study: The study used an in vitro model of CD4+ T cell alloreactivity against allogeneic HLA-DP presented by transduced HeLa cells. Compared with self, one alloantigen differed at one amino acid in the peptide-binding groove and the other differed at fewer than eleven, modelling structurally similar versus dissimilar alloantigens. On average, around 220 ng of DNA went in for sorted CD137+CD4+ samples, versus 1,000 to 1,500 ng for pre-culture CD4+ samples. The three donors, two male and one female, ranged from the 18-to-29 to the 60-to-69 age band.

Overall results and qualifications from the work: An average cumulative frequency of approximately 36% against one allele and under 65% against the other was found for clones undetected before culture. Naive and memory CD4+ repertoires were not analysed separately. Limitations included only a few donors, a non-physiological HeLa antigen-presenting system, and the use of total CD4+ responder cells. Similar clonality (about 0.38) was observed for sorted CD137+ cells against both alloantigens, and this clonality was much higher than that observed in pre-culture samples (roughly 0.04).

Rearrangement joined TRBV15 to TRBJ2-7; the junction holds 12 bases that match TRBD2. The TCR comes from a woman between 18 and 30 years old in good health and CMV-seronegative. The material sequenced was CD4+ T cells from PBMCs. The DNA sequence is TGTGCCACCAGCAGAGATCGAGGACTAGCGGGATACTACGAGCAGTACTTC. Translated, this gives CATSRDRGLAGYYEQYF. Outside the CDR3, residues come from the reference TRBV15 and TRBJ2-7 proteins, so the full variable domain is: DAMVIQNPRYQVTQFGKPVTLSCSQTLNHNVMYWYQQKSSQAPKLLFHYYDKDFNNEADTPDNFQSRRPNTSFCFLDIRSPGLGDTAMYLCATSRDRGLAGYYEQYFGPGTRLTVT.